The 22 T cell receptor beta chains given below trace back to one sample, sequenced in a study of CD4 T cells in relation to SARS-CoV-2 and coronaviruses. Some clones are missing from TCRdb's copy, which holds only in-frame ones; the method was immunoSEQ multiplex PCR. Of around 35,000 clones listed, approximately 85% were seen once; the top ten hold 3% to 3.5%. The sample comprised memory CD4+ T cells from PBMCs. The source is an adult with COVID-19.

This clone is labeled medium-sized. The chain links TRBV2 to TRBJ2-1; TRBD2 matches at 9 bases. Germline V gene data show CDR1 as SNHLY and CDR2 as FYNNEI. Germline trimming cut 5 bases from V and 6 bases from J; bases unmatched to any gene: 5. The CDR3 contains 14 residues. Here the CDR3 reads CASSSETSGNEQFF. CDR3 DNA sequence: TGTGCCAGCAGTTCTGAGACTAGCGGCAATGAGCAGTTCTTC.

The CDR3 coding sequence is TGCGCCAGTACGTCTAGCGGGAGGGCGAACACCGGGGAGCTGTTTTTT. This translates into CASTSSGRANTGELFF. The rearrangement uses TRBV5-1 and TRBJ2-2, with TRBD2 matching 12 bases. Per germline, CDR1 SGHRS and CDR2 YFSETQ. The CDR3 loop spans 16 amino acids. V lost 8 bases and J lost 0; bases outside the gene matches: 5.

V and J are TRBV7-9 and TRBJ2-1; the match to TRBD2 covers 12 bases. This CDR3 spans 17 amino acids. CDR1 is SEHNR and CDR2 is FQNEAQ in the germline V gene (reference sequence). V lost 2 bases and J lost 6; bases outside the gene matches: 8. The CDR3 region is CASSLRLAGEGLNEQFF. CDR3 in DNA: TGTGCCAGCAGCTTACGACTAGCGGGAGAGGGCCTCAATGAGCAGTTCTTC.

V usage is TRBV2 and J usage is TRBJ2-5; TRBD2 agrees at 11 bases. Per germline, CDR1 SNHLY and CDR2 FYNNEI. The CDR3 covers 14 residues. V was clipped by 6 bases and J by 3 bases; unmatched bases: 3. In DNA form, the CDR3 reads TGTGCCAGCAGGGTAGCGGGAGGGGAAGAGACCCAGTACTTC. It yields the protein CASRVAGGEETQYF.

In this sample, this clone turned up once. The V gene is TRBV18, the J gene TRBJ1-4; D is ambiguous. Deletions cut 3 bases from V and 0 bases from J, with 5 bases between. Germline V lookup: CDR1 KGHSH, CDR2 LQKENI. The CDR3 consists of 14 residues. The CDR3 loop is CASSPSTTNEKLFF. For the CDR3, the DNA is TGTGCCAGCTCACCCAGCACAACTAATGAAAAACTGTTTTTT.

V and J are TRBV5-4 and TRBJ2-3; 11 bases are a match to TRBD2. V lost 0 bases, J lost 6 bases, and 9 bases stayed unmatched. Germline values: CDR1 SGHNT, CDR2 YYREEE (reference sequence). The CDR3 contains 17 residues. CDR3 nucleotide sequence: TGTGCCAGCAGCTTGGGTCATAGCGGGAGGGCCAGGGATACGCAGTATTTT. It yields the protein CASSLGHSGRARDTQYF.

This rearrangement joins TRBV27 to TRBJ2-7; TRBD2 aligns across 7 bases. This CDR3 region has 11 residues. Per the germline V gene, CDR1 is MNHEY and CDR2 is SMNVEV (reference sequence). With 3 bases clipped from V and 7 bases from J, the junction kept 0 bases outside the gene matches. CDR3 loop: CASSLGGEQYF. The CDR3 DNA follows: TGTGCCAGCAGTTTGGGGGGGGAGCAGTACTTC.

This clone was seen just once. This rearrangement joins TRBV12-3 or TRBV12-4 to TRBJ1-6, with D maybe TRBD1 (6 bases). The CDR3 length is 13 residues. The ends were cut back, 5 bases at V and 7 bases at J, with 9 bases in the middle. CDR3 nucleotides: TGTGCCAGCAGTACAGGGACGAATTCACCCCTCCACTTT. Its translation: CASSTGTNSPLHF.

The chain couples TRBV14 to TRBJ2-1; D gene ambiguous. The CDR3 runs 13 residues. Germline lookup yields CDR1 SGHDN and CDR2 FVKESK. The germline V and J ends were trimmed by 8 bases and 2 bases, with 10 bases remaining between them. CDR3 nucleotides: TGTGCCAGCGGATCGCAGCCCTACAATGAGCAGTTCTTC. This translates into CASGSQPYNEQFF.

J is TRBJ2-1 and V is TRBV7-8; D is unclear. The CDR3 contains 14 residues. With 0 bases removed from V and 4 bases from J, the gap between germline ends came to 7 bases. The germline V gene has CDR1 SGHVS and CDR2 FQNEAQ. In DNA, the CDR3 is TGTGCCAGCAGCTTAGCGCGGCAATACAATGAGCAGTTCTTC. The encoded protein is CASSLARQYNEQFF.

This CDR3 is CASSLNDGYGYTF. The CDR3 nucleotides read TGTGCCAGCAGTTTAAATGACGGCTATGGCTACACCTTC. The chain recombines TRBV27 with TRBJ1-2; D is unresolved. V was cut by 2 bases and J by 4 bases, with 8 bases left in between. The CDR3 length is 13 residues. Germline V gene data show CDR1 as MNHEY and CDR2 as SMNVEV (reference sequence).

The genes are TRBV5-4 and TRBJ1-2; 9 positions agree with TRBD1. The CDR3 sequence is 16 residues long. The V and J ends lost 0 bases and 1 base, in that order; junction bases with no gene match: 4. Germline loops: CDR1 SGHNT, CDR2 YYREEE (reference sequence). The CDR3 here is CASSLARTGDNYGYTF. The CDR3 DNA follows: TGTGCCAGCAGCTTGGCCAGGACAGGGGATAACTATGGCTACACCTTC.

This clone was picked up one time. This chain uses TRBV3-1 (or the pseudogene TRBV3-2) with TRBJ1-4; tentatively, D is TRBD1 (5 bases). Germline CDR1 reads LGHDT; CDR2 reads YNNKEL (reference sequence). The CDR3 loop spans 16 amino acids. The V and J ends lost 5 bases and 4 bases respectively, with 17 bases between them. CDR3 loop: CASSLWGETLNEKLFF. As DNA, the CDR3 is TGTGCCAGCAGCTTGTGGGGGGAAACGCTTAATGAAAAACTGTTTTTT.

This clone was seen once. The J gene is TRBJ1-5, the V gene TRBV28; weak D call: TRBD1 (5 bases). The germline V gene encodes CDR1 MDHEN and CDR2 SYDVKM. This CDR3 comprises 13 residues. V lost 10 bases to trimming and J lost 1 base, with 11 bases between them. The CDR3 DNA reads as TGTGCCACTAGGTGGGGGAGCAATCAGCCCCAGCATTTT. Amino acids: CATRWGSNQPQHF.

The chain uses TRBV28 and TRBJ2-5; the D gene could be TRBD1 or TRBD2 (6 bases each). CDR1 is MDHEN, CDR2 SYDVKM, per germline. The V end lost 7 bases, the J end lost 7 bases, and 10 bases lay between the germline ends. CDR3 length equals 11 residues. DNA for the CDR3: TGTGCCAGCACAGAGGGGGGGACCCAGTACTTC. Its protein is CASTEGGTQYF.

V usage is TRBV4-1 and J usage is TRBJ2-6; D assignment may be TRBD1 or TRBD2 (5 bases each). Germline V gives CDR1 MGHRA, CDR2 YSYEKL. The germline V and J ends were trimmed by 4 bases and 0 bases, with 10 bases remaining between them. The CDR3 loop spans 16 amino acids. CDR3 protein: CASSRRESSGANVLTF. The CDR3 DNA reads as TGCGCCAGCAGCCGCAGGGAGAGCTCTGGGGCCAACGTCCTGACTTTC.

This rearrangement joins TRBV5-1 to TRBJ2-1; possibly TRBD2 for D (6 bases). In germline, CDR1 is SGHRS, CDR2 YFSETQ. This CDR3 contains 14 residues. Trimming left V 9 bases short and J 7 bases short, with 20 bases between. The CDR3 DNA reads TGCGCCAACTTACCGGGAGTGGGGGTTAATGAGCAGTTCTTC. It translates to CANLPGVGVNEQFF.

The chain is built from TRBV10-3 and TRBJ2-1; tentatively, D is TRBD2 (7 bases). The germline V gene has CDR1 ENHRY and CDR2 SYGVKD. The CDR3 has 13 amino acids. Between the trimmed V and J ends, which lost 3 bases and 14 bases, there was a span of 17 bases. CDR3 protein: CAISETSGGRKFF. In DNA, the CDR3 is TGTGCCATCAGTGAAACATCCGGGGGGCGGAAGTTCTTC.

The chain uses TRBV4-2 and TRBJ2-1, with D uncertain. Germline CDR1 is LGHNA and CDR2 is YNFKEQ. The CDR3 consists of 17 residues. V was pared by 1 base and J by 0 bases, with 13 bases between. The CDR3 sequence is CASSQGRRTSSYNEQFF. The CDR3 bases are TGTGCCAGCAGCCAAGGACGACGGACGAGCTCCTACAATGAGCAGTTCTTC.

CDR3 sequence (DNA): TGTGCCAGCAGTTTTCGAGGTAGCTATGGCTACACCTTC. Translating it yields CASSFRGSYGYTF. The J gene is TRBJ1-2, the V gene TRBV28, with D uncertain. The CDR3 sequence is 13 residues long. V was shortened by 3 bases and J by 4 bases, with 9 bases between the two germline ends. Germline V gene sequence: CDR1 MDHEN, CDR2 SYDVKM.

This chain joins TRBV10-3 and TRBJ1-5; no clear D. The CDR3 runs 13 residues. Per germline, CDR1 ENHRY and CDR2 SYGVKD. V lost 2 bases to trimming and J lost 3 bases, with 5 bases between them. The CDR3 loop reads CAISENINQPQHF. The CDR3 DNA follows: TGTGCCATCAGTGAGAACATCAATCAGCCCCAGCATTTT.

The gene calls are TRBV28 and TRBJ2-7, with a possible D match to TRBD1 (6 bases). Trimming cost V 5 bases and J 12 bases, with 26 bases left between them. The CDR3 runs 15 residues. Germline CDR1 and CDR2: MDHEN and SYDVKM. The CDR3 protein is CASSDGAGDELRRYF. The CDR3 DNA reads TGTGCCAGCAGTGATGGGGCAGGGGATGAATTAAGGCGGTACTTC. The full variable domain, completed using reference TRBV28 and TRBJ2-7, is DVKVTQSSRYLVKRTGEKVFLECVQDMDHENMFWYRQDPGLGLRLIYFSYDVKMKEKGDIPEGYSVSREKKERFSLILESASTNQTSMYLCASSDGAGDELRRYFGPGTRLTVT.